Presented here are 29 T cell receptor beta chains from one specimen sequenced in a study of blood T cell repertoires in COVID-19. Repertoires were generated with immunoSEQ multiplex PCR, while TCRdb's copy carries only in-frame clones and drops some. Of around 250,000 clones in the sample, 70% to 90% are singletons; the top ten hold 1.5% to 2%. Sequencing was performed on PBMCs or T cells enriched from blood (not recorded which). These receptors originate from a woman in her 50s who had recovered from COVID-19.

The CDR3 DNA reads TGTGCCAGCAGTGCAACCGGGACTAGAAACAATGAGCAGTTCTTC. Amino acids: CASSATGTRNNEQFF. The chain combines TRBV6-2 or TRBV6-3 with TRBJ2-1; 8 bases map to TRBD2. The CDR3 totals 15 residues. V dropped 5 bases and J dropped 5; count of bases not matched to a gene: 8. CDR1 MNHEY and CDR2 SVGEGT come from the germline V gene.

The chain recombines TRBV10-2 with TRBJ2-7, with 7 bases identical to TRBD2. This CDR3 has 14 amino acids. Germline V gene lookup returns CDR1 WSHSY and CDR2 SAAADI. Trimming took 2 bases from V and 3 from J; bases not matched to a gene: 4. The CDR3 loop reads CASSETGGHYEQYF. The CDR3 nucleotides read TGCGCCAGCAGTGAGACGGGAGGCCACTACGAGCAGTACTTC.

Here the CDR3 reads CASSLKGGTNEKLFF. The CDR3 coding sequence is TGTGCCAGTAGCCTCAAAGGGGGCACCAATGAAAAACTGTTTTTT. V and J are TRBV19 and TRBJ1-4; 7 bases match TRBD1. Germline V gives CDR1 LNHDA, CDR2 SQIVND (reference sequence). V shed 6 bases and J 5 bases; nucleotides not matched to a gene: 9. This CDR3 is 15 amino acids long.

CDR3 in amino acids: CASSGPTLAGGRDEQFF. The DNA for the CDR3 is TGCGCCAGCAGTGGGCCCACGCTAGCGGGAGGGCGGGATGAGCAGTTCTTC. The chain recombines TRBV10-1 with TRBJ2-1; 12 bases are a match to TRBD2. In germline, CDR1 is WNHNN, CDR2 SYGVQD (reference sequence). The V and J ends lost 4 bases and 8 bases, in that order; junction bases with no gene match: 12. This CDR3 spans 17 amino acids.

CDR3 in amino acids: CASGRDRISYEQYF. The CDR3 bases are TGTGCCAGCGGCCGGGACAGGATCTCCTACGAGCAGTACTTC. The chain is built from TRBV6-5 and TRBJ2-7; 8 bases align to TRBD1. CDR1 and CDR2 (germline): MNHEY, SVGAGI. The CDR3 runs 14 residues. J gave up 0 bases and V 8 bases, and 6 bases lay outside the gene matches.

This clone was seen a few times. The V and J genes are TRBV29-1 and TRBJ1-2; 7 bases match TRBD1. Looked up from germline, CDR1 is SQVTM and CDR2 is ANQGSEA. Germline trimming cut 6 bases from V and 7 bases from J; bases unmatched to any gene: 11. The CDR3 totals 13 residues. The CDR3 DNA reads TGCAGCGTCCGGGAGACAGGGCTTATTGGCTACACCTTC. Translating it yields CSVRETGLIGYTF.

V is TRBV2 and J is TRBJ2-7, with unresolved D. Germline V gives CDR1 SNHLY, CDR2 FYNNEI. The CDR3 has 12 residues. V was clipped by 4 bases and J by 0 bases, with 4 bases between them. The CDR3 region is CASSGVSYEQYF. CDR3 bases: TGTGCCAGCAGTGGAGTCTCCTACGAGCAGTACTTC.

The chain joins TRBV29-1 to TRBJ2-1, with 8 nucleotides matching TRBD2. The germline gives CDR1 SQVTM, CDR2 ANQGSEA. The CDR3 totals 13 residues. Losses at the gene ends were 7 bases for V and 8 bases for J; bases not matched to a gene: 10. CDR3 bases: TGCAGCGCTGGTAAAGCGGGAGTCTATGAGCAGTTCTTC. This translates into CSAGKAGVYEQFF.

This rearrangement joins TRBV4-1 to TRBJ2-1; TRBD1 is a possible D gene (6 bases). The ends were cut back, 0 bases at V and 1 base at J, with 13 bases in the middle. The V gene's germline CDR1 is MGHRA and CDR2 YSYEKL. CDR3 length: 17 residues. CDR3 sequence reads: CASSQDDRKLSYNEQFF. CDR3 bases: TGCGCCAGCAGCCAAGATGACAGGAAACTGTCCTACAATGAGCAGTTCTTC.

This chain joins TRBV5-1 and TRBJ1-4, with D tentatively TRBD1 (6 bases). CDR3 length: 13 residues. V was shortened by 4 bases and J by 13 bases, with 17 bases between the two germline ends. Germline-derived CDR1 and CDR2 are SGHRS and YFSETQ. CDR3 sequence: CASSLLNGGVLFF. The CDR3 region has the DNA TGCGCCAGCAGCCTTCTGAATGGGGGCGTACTGTTTTTT.

The chain carries TRBV30 and TRBJ1-1; D call uncertain. The CDR3 length is 13 residues. Trimming removed 1 base from V and 1 base from J, with 7 bases in between. Germline CDR1 GTSNPN, CDR2 SVGIG (reference sequence). CDR3 DNA: TGTGCCTGGAGTGCACAGCCGAACACTGAAGCTTTCTTT. The encoded protein is CAWSAQPNTEAFF.

This chain links TRBV6-6 with TRBJ2-2, with 11 nucleotides matching TRBD2. V trimming: 6 bases; J trimming: 5 bases; junction bases outside the gene matches: 8. The CDR3 length is 16 residues. The germline gives CDR1 MNHNY, CDR2 SVGAGI (reference sequence). CDR3 residues: CASRDGTSGLTGELFF. The CDR3 DNA is TGTGCCAGCAGGGATGGGACTAGCGGATTAACCGGGGAGCTGTTTTTT.

J is TRBJ2-3 and V is TRBV27; 8 nucleotides line up with TRBD2. The CDR3 covers 17 residues. Germline V gives CDR1 MNHEY, CDR2 SMNVEV (reference sequence). Unmatched junction bases numbered 11, after V lost 2 bases and J lost 4 bases. CDR3 in DNA: TGTGCCAGCAGTTTAACCTGGACTAGCTCATTTGCAGATACGCAGTATTTT. Translated: CASSLTWTSSFADTQYF.

This clone appeared a single time. V gene TRBV7-2 combines with J gene TRBJ2-5; 15 positions match TRBD2. Losses at the gene ends were 5 bases for V and 5 bases for J; bases not matched to a gene: 9. CDR3 size: 17 residues. Germline V gene sequence: CDR1 SGHTA, CDR2 FQGNSA. CDR3 sequence reads: CASSLGLAGGPMETQYF. The CDR3 DNA is TGTGCCAGCAGCCTCGGACTAGCGGGAGGGCCTATGGAGACCCAGTACTTC.

This clone was seen only once. The chain recombines TRBV7-9 with TRBJ1-4, with D maybe TRBD1 (5 bases). CDR1 and CDR2 (germline): SEHNR, FQNEAQ (reference sequence). The CDR3 is 15 amino acids. The V end lost 1 base, the J end lost 7 bases, and 13 bases lay between the germline ends. CDR3 region: CASSLGAGPVEKLFF. The CDR3 region has the DNA TGTGCCAGCAGCTTAGGAGCAGGGCCGGTTGAAAAACTGTTTTTT.

This chain joins TRBV11-3 and TRBJ2-2; 11 bases fit TRBD2. From germline, CDR1 is SGHNT and CDR2 YENEEA. There are 16 residues in the CDR3. V trimming: 5 bases; J trimming: 5 bases; junction bases outside the gene matches: 7. The CDR3 sequence is CASSLVSGRDTGELFF. The CDR3 region has the DNA TGTGCCAGCAGCCTCGTTAGCGGGAGGGATACCGGGGAGCTGTTTTTT. Variable domain in full (rest from reference TRBV11-3 and TRBJ2-2): EAGVVQSPRYKIIEKKQPVAFWCNPISGHNTLYWYLQNLGQGPELLIRYENEEAVDDSQLPKDRFSAERLKGVDSTLKIQPAELGDSAVYLCASSLVSGRDTGELFFGEGSRLTVL.

V usage is TRBV7-9 and J usage is TRBJ1-2; D not certain. Germline lookup yields CDR1 SEHNR and CDR2 FQNEAQ (reference sequence). Deletions cut 7 bases from V and 1 base from J, with 19 bases between. This CDR3 has 16 residues. The CDR3 DNA is TGTGCCAGCACCCTCTCCCTTGACACGGATAACTATGGCTACACCTTC. Amino acids: CASTLSLDTDNYGYTF.

This chain links TRBV9 with TRBJ1-2; D is undetermined. Germline V CDR1 and CDR2: SGDLS, YYNGEE. The CDR3 is made up of 16 amino acids. V was shortened by 4 bases and J by 3 bases, with 19 bases between the two germline ends. CDR3 in amino acids: CASSPRDGEGYYGYTF. The CDR3 DNA sequence: TGTGCCAGCAGCCCCCGAGATGGGGAGGGCTACTATGGCTACACCTTC.

The chain recombines TRBV7-9 with TRBJ2-1, with 10 nucleotides matching TRBD2. CDR1 SEHNR and CDR2 FQNEAQ come from the germline V gene (reference sequence). This CDR3 spans 16 amino acids. J lost 8 bases, V lost 7 bases, and 14 bases had no gene match. The DNA of the CDR3 is TGTGCCAGCACCCTATCTAGCGGGAGAGAGATTTATGAGCAGTTCTTC. Protein sequence: CASTLSSGREIYEQFF.

The chain joins TRBV19 to TRBJ2-3, with D possibly matching TRBD2 (5 bases). Per the germline V gene, CDR1 is LNHDA and CDR2 is SQIVND (reference sequence). The CDR3 spans 14 residues. Trimming took off 4 bases at V and 6 bases at J, with 14 bases between the two ends. The chain's CDR3 is CASSNSGFSDTQYF. CDR3 DNA: TGTGCCAGTAGTAATTCGGGGTTTTCCGATACGCAGTATTTT.

J is TRBJ1-2 and V is TRBV15; 8 bases agree with TRBD1. CDR3 size: 15 residues. V gave up 0 bases and J gave up 5 bases; unmatched junction bases: 5. Per germline, CDR1 LNHNV and CDR2 YYDKDF (reference sequence). This CDR3 is CATSRDRGRGYGYTF. The CDR3 DNA reads TGTGCCACCAGCAGAGACAGGGGGCGGGGGTATGGCTACACCTTC.

The rearrangement links TRBV27 to TRBJ2-7; 7 bases are a match to TRBD2. The CDR3 has 15 amino acids. Germline CDR1 is MNHEY and CDR2 is SMNVEV (reference sequence). Trimming removed 8 bases from V and 6 bases from J; junction bases left unmatched: 16. The CDR3 nucleotides read TGTGCCAGCTCCCCGGGGAGCGGGGATCGTGGCGAGCAGTACTTC. Protein product: CASSPGSGDRGEQYF.

The sample holds a few counts of this clone. The rearrangement uses TRBV5-4 and TRBJ1-1; D gene ambiguous. The CDR3 has 13 residues. V lost 2 bases and J lost 11, with 16 bases in between. CDR1 is SGHNT, CDR2 YYREEE, per germline (reference sequence). The CDR3 loop is CASSFNGNSGAFF. In DNA, the CDR3 is TGTGCCAGCAGCTTTAACGGGAACTCGGGGGCTTTCTTT.

The V and J genes are TRBV23-1 and TRBJ2-7; 10 bases align to TRBD1. TRBV23-1 is known as an ORF, though its function is uncertain. The CDR3 length is 15 residues. J was trimmed by 6 bases and V by 4 bases; bases with no gene match: 9. The CDR3 spells CASSRDAGQGFEQYF. The DNA for the CDR3 is TGCGCCAGCAGTCGGGACGCGGGACAGGGGTTCGAGCAGTACTTC.

This clone showed up just once. V gene TRBV5-4 combines with J gene TRBJ1-1, with TRBD1 identical over 11 bases. The V gene end was trimmed by 4 bases and the J gene end by 3 bases; junction bases not matched to a gene: 8. The length of the CDR3 is 16 residues. Germline values: CDR1 SGHNT, CDR2 YYREEE (reference sequence). The CDR3 loop reads CASSDGQGAGDTEAFF. The CDR3 bases are TGTGCCAGCAGCGACGGACAGGGGGCGGGGGACACTGAAGCTTTCTTT.

This chain's CDR3 is CASSPGGWHGYTF. DNA of the CDR3: TGTGCCAGCTCACCCGGGGGGTGGCATGGCTACACCTTC. This rearrangement joins TRBV18 to TRBJ1-2; D is perhaps TRBD1 (5 bases). Germline-derived CDR1 and CDR2 are KGHSH and LQKENI. The CDR3 has 13 residues. The V end lost 3 bases, the J end lost 6 bases, and 11 bases lay between the germline ends.

The chain combines TRBV28 with TRBJ1-6; unclear D gene. The CDR3 totals 11 residues. Germline V gene lookup returns CDR1 MDHEN and CDR2 SYDVKM. V lost 3 bases to trimming and J lost 15 bases, with 9 bases between them. The CDR3 sequence is CASSFSVFLHF. For the CDR3, the DNA is TGTGCCAGCAGTTTCAGTGTTTTCCTCCACTTT. Drawing the rest from reference TRBV28 and TRBJ1-6, the complete variable domain is DVKVTQSSRYLVKRTGEKVFLECVQDMDHENMFWYRQDPGLGLRLIYFSYDVKMKEKGDIPEGYSVSREKKERFSLILESASTNQTSMYLCASSFSVFLHFGNGTRLTVT.

The genes are TRBV28 and TRBJ1-4, with a weak D call TRBD1 (6 bases). The ends were cut back, 5 bases at V and 0 bases at J, with 10 bases in the middle. CDR1 and CDR2 from the germline V gene are MDHEN and SYDVKM. CDR3 length: 15 amino acids. The CDR3 is CASSTGQPTNEKLFF. CDR3 in DNA: TGTGCCAGCAGTACCGGACAGCCAACTAATGAAAAACTGTTTTTT.

V is TRBV5-1 and J is TRBJ1-2; 8 nucleotides match TRBD1. The CDR3 totals 13 residues. Germline values: CDR1 SGHRS, CDR2 YFSETQ. V trimming: 0 bases; J trimming: 8 bases; junction bases outside the gene matches: 3. The CDR3 DNA reads TGCGCCAGCAGCTTGGGGGACAGGTGGGGCTACACCTTC. Protein sequence: CASSLGDRWGYTF.